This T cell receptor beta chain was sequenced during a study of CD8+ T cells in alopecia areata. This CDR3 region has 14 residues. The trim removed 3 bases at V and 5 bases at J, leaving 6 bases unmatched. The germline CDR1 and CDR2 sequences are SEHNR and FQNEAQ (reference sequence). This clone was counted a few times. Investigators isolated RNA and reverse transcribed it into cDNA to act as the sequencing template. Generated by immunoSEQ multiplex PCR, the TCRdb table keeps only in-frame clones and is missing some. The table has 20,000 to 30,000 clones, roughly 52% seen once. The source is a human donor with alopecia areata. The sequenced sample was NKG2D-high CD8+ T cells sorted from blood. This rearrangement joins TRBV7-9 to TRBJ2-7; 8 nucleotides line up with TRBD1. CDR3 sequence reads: CASSFRGLIDEQYF. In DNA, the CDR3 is TGTGCCAGCAGCTTCAGGGGGCTAATTGACGAGCAGTACTTC.